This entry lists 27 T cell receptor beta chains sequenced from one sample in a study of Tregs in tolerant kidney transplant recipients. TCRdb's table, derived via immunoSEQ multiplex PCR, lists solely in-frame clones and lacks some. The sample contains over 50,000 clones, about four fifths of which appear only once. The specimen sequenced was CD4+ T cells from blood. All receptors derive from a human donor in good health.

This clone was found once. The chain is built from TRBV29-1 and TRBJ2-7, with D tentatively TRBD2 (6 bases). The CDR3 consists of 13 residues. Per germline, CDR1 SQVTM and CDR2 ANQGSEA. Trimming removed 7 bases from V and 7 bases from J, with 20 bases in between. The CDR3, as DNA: TGCAGCGGGCTGGGACTTGCTGCGGGGGAGCAGTACTTC. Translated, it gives CSGLGLAAGEQYF.

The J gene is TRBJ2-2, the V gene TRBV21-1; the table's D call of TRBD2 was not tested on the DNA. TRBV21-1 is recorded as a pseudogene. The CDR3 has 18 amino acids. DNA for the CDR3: TGTGCCAGCAGGGAGGACGGTCCCTACGGAGCGAACACCGGGGAGCTGTTTTTT. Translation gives CASREDGPYGANTGELFF.

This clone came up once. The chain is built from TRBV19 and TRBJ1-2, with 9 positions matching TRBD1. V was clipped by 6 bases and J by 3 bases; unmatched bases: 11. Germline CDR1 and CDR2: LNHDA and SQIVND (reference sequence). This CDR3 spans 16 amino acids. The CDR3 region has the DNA TGTGCCAGTAGATTTAGTCCCGGGACAGGGTACTATGGCTACACCTTC. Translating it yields CASRFSPGTGYYGYTF.

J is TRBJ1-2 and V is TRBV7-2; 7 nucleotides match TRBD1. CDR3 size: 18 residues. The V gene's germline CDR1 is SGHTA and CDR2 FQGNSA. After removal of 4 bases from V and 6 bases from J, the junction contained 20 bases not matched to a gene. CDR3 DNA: TGTGCCAGCAGCTATACCACTGTCCAAGGGGGCGCATGGAATGGCTACACCTTC. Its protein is CASSYTTVQGGAWNGYTF.

CDR3 sequence: CASSISTGANYGYTF. The DNA of the CDR3 is TGTGCCAGTAGTATCTCGACAGGGGCCAACTATGGCTACACCTTC. J is TRBJ1-2 and V is TRBV19, with TRBD1 matching 8 bases. CDR3 length: 15 residues. The germline gives CDR1 LNHDA, CDR2 SQIVND (reference sequence). V shed 3 bases and J 2 bases; nucleotides not matched to a gene: 5.

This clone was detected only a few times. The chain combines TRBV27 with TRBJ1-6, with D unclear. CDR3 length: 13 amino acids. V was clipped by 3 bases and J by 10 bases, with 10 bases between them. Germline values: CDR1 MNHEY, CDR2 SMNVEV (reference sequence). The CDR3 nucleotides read TGTGCCAGCAGTTTCGATCTTTACTCACCCCTCCACTTT. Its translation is CASSFDLYSPLHF.

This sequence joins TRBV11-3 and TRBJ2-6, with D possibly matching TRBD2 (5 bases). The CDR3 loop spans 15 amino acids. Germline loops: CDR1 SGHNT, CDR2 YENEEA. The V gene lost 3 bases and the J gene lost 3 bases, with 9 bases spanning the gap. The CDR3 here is CASSFGEFGANVLTF. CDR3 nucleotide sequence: TGTGCCAGCAGCTTCGGGGAATTTGGGGCCAACGTCCTGACTTTC. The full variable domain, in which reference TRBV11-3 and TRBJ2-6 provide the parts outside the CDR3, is EAGVVQSPRYKIIEKKQPVAFWCNPISGHNTLYWYLQNLGQGPELLIRYENEEAVDDSQLPKDRFSAERLKGVDSTLKIQPAELGDSAVYLCASSFGEFGANVLTFGAGSRLTVL.

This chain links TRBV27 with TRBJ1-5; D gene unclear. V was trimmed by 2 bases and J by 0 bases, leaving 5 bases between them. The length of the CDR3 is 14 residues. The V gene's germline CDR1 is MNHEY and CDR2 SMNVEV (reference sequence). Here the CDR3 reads CASSLALSNQPQHF. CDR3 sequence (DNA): TGTGCCAGCAGTTTAGCCCTTAGCAATCAGCCCCAGCATTTT.

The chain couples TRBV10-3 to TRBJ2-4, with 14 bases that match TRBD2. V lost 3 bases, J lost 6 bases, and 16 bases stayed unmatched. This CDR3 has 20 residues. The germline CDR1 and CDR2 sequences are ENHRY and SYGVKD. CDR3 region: CAISDPRPGLAGAGRNIQYF. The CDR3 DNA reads TGTGCCATCAGTGATCCTCGTCCGGGACTAGCGGGAGCGGGTCGAAACATTCAGTACTTC.

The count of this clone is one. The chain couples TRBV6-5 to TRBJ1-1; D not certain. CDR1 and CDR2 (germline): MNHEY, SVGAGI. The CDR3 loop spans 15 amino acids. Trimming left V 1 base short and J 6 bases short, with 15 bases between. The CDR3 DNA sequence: TGTGCCAGCAGTTACTTTGGCAGAAGTAGGTCTGAAGCTTTCTTT. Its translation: CASSYFGRSRSEAFF.

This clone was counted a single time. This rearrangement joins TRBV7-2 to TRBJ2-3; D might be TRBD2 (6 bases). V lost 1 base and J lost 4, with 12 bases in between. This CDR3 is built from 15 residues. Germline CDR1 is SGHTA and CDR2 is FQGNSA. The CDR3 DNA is TGTGCCAGCAGCTTAGGATTAGCGGTGGCAGATACGCAGTATTTT. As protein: CASSLGLAVADTQYF.

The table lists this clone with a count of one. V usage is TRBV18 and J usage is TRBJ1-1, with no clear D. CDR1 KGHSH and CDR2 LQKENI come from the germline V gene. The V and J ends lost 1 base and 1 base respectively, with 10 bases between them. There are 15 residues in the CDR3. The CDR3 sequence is CASSPLKGSNTEAFF. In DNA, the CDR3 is TGTGCCAGCTCACCACTTAAGGGATCGAACACTGAAGCTTTCTTT.

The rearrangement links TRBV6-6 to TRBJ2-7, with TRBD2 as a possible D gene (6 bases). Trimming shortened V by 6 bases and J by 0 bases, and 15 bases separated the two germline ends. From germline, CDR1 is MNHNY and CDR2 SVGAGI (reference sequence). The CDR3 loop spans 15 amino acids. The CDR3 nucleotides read TGTGCCAGCAGCAAGGGACCGGGACTCTCCTACGAGCAGTACTTC. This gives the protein CASSKGPGLSYEQYF.

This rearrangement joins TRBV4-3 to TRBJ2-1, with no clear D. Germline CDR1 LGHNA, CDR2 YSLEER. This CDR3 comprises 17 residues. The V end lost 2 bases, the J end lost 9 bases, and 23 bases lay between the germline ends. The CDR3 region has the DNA TGCGCCAGCAGCCAAAGTATCCAGAGAAAAGGGCGTCCTGAGCAGTTCTTC. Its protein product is CASSQSIQRKGRPEQFF.

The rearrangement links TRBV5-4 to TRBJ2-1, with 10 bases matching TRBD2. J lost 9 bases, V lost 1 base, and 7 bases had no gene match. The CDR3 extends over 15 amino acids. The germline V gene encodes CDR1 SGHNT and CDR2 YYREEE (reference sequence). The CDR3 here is CASSLKLAGASEQFF. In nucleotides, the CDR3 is TGTGCCAGCAGCTTGAAGCTAGCGGGAGCTAGTGAGCAGTTCTTC.

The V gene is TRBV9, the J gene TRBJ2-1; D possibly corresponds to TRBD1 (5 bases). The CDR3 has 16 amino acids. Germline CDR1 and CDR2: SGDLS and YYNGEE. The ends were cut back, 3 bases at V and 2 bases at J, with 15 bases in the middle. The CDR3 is CASSAGSWSAYNEQFF. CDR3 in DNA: TGTGCCAGCAGCGCAGGGTCGTGGTCCGCCTACAATGAGCAGTTCTTC. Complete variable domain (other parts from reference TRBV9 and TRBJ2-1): DSGVTQTPKHLITATGQRVTLRCSPRSGDLSVYWYQQSLDQGLQFLIQYYNGEERAKGNILERFSAQQFPDLHSELNLSSLELGDSALYFCASSAGSWSAYNEQFFGPGTRLTVL.

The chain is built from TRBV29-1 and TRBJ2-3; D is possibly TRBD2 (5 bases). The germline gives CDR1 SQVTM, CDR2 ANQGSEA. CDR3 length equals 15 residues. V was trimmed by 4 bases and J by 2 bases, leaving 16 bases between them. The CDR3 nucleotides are TGCAGCGTTGGGCGGACTTGGAAAAACACAGATACGCAGTATTTT. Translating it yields CSVGRTWKNTDTQYF.

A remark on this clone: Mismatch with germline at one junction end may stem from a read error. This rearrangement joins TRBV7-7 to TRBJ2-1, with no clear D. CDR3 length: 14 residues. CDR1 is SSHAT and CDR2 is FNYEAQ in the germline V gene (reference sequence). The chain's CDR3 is CASSLFGAGNEQFF. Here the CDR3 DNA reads TGTGCTAGCAGCTTGTTCGGAGCCGGCAATGAGCAGTTCTTC.

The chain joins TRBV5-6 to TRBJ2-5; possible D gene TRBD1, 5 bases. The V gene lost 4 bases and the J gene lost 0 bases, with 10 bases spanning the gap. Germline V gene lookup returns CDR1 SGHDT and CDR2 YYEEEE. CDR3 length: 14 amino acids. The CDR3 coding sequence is TGTGCCAGCAGCAACACAGGTTACCAAGAGACCCAGTACTTC. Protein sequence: CASSNTGYQETQYF.

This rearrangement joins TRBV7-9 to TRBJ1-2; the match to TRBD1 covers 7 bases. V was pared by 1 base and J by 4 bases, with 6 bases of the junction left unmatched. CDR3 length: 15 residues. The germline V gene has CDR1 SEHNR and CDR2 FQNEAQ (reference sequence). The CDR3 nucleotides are TGTGCCAGCAGCTTAGAGAGTGCAGGGGGCTATGGCTACACCTTC. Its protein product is CASSLESAGGYGYTF.

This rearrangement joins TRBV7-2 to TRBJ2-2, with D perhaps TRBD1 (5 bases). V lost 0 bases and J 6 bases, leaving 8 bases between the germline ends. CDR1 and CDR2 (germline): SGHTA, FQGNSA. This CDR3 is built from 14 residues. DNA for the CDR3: TGTGCCAGCAGCTTAGCCCAGGGTTCCGGGGAGCTGTTTTTT. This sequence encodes CASSLAQGSGELFF.

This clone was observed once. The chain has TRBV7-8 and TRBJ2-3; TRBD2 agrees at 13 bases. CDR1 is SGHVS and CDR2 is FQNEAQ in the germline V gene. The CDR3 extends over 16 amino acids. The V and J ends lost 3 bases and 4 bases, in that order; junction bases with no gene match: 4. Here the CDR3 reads CASSFLLAGGSDTQYF. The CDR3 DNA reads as TGTGCCAGCAGCTTCCTACTAGCGGGAGGGTCAGATACGCAGTATTTT.

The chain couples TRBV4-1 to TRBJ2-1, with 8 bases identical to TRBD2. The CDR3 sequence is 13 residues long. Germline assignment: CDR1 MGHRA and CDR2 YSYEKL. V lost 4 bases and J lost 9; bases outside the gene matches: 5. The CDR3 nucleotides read TGCGCCAGCAGCCGGCTAGCGGGCGGTGAGCAGTTCTTC. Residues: CASSRLAGGEQFF.

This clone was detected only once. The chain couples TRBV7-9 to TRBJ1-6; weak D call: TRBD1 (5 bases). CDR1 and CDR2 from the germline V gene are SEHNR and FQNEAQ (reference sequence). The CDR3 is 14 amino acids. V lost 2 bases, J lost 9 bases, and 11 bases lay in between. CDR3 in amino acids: CASSLSARGSPLHF. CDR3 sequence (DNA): TGTGCCAGCAGCTTATCCGCTAGGGGTTCACCCCTCCACTTT. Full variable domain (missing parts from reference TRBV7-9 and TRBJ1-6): DTGVSQNPRHKITKRGQNVTFRCDPISEHNRLYWYRQTLGQGPEFLTYFQNEAQLEKSRLLSDRFSAERPKGSFSTLEIQRTEQGDSAMYLCASSLSARGSPLHFGNGTRLTVT.

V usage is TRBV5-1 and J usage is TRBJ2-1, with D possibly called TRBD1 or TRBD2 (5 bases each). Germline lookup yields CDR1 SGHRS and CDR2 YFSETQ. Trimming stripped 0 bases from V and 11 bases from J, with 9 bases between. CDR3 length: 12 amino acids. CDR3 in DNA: TGCGCCAGCAGCTTGGTGGGACGGCAGCAGTTCTTC. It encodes CASSLVGRQQFF.

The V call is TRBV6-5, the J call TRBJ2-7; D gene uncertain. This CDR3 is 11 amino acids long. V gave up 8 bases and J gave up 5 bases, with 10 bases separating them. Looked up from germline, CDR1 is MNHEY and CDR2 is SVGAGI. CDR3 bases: TGTGCCAGCGGACGGTGGGACGAGCAGTACTTC. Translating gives CASGRWDEQYF.

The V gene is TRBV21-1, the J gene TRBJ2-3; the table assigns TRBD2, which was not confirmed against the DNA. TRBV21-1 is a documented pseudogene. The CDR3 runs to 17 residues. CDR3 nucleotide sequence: TGTGCCAGCAGCAAAACAGGGCGGGAGGCAAGCACAGATACGCAGTATTTT. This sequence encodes CASSKTGREASTDTQYF.